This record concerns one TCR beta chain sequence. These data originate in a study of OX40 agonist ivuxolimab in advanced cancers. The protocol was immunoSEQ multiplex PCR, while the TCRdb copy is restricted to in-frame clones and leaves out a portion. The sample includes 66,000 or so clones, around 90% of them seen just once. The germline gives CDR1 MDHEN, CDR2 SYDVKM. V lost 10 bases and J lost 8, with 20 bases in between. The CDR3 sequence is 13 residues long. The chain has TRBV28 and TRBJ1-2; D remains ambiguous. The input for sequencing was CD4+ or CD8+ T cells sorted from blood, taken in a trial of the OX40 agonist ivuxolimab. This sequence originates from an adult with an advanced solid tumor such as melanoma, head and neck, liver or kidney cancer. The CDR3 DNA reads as TGTGCCACCCTCCTTGGGAATGCTGACGGCTACACCTTC. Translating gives CATLLGNADGYTF.